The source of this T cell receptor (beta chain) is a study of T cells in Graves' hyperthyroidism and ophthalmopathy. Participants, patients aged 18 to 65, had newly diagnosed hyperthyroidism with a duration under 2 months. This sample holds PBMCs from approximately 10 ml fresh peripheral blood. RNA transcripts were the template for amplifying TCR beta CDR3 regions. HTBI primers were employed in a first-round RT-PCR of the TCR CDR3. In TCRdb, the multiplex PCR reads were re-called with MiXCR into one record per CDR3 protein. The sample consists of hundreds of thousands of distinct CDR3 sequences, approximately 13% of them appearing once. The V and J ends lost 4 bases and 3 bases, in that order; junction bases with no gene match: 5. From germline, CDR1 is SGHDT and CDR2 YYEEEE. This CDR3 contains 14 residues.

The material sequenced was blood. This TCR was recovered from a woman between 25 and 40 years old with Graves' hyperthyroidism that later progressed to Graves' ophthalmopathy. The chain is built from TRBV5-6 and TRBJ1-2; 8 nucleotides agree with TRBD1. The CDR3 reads CASSPRDRYYGYTF. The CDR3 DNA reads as TGTGCCAGCAGCCCACGGGACAGGTACTATGGCTACACCTTC. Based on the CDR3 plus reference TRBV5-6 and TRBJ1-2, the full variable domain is DAGVTQSPTHLIKTRGQQVTLRCSPKSGHDTVSWYQQALGQGPQFIFQYYEEEERQRGNFPDRFSGHQFPNYSSELNVNALLLGDSALYLCASSPRDRYYGYTFGSGTRLTVV.